This TCR beta chain stems from a study of OX40 agonist ivuxolimab in advanced cancers. Blood was sampled at baseline, cycle 4 day 1, and cycle 7 day 1. Sequencing was performed with immunoSEQ multiplex PCR; in TCRdb, only in-frame clones are kept and a portion is missing. The repertoire holds fewer than 90,000 clones, with approximately 86% as singletons. General observations from the study: CD4+ and CD8+ blood T cells expanded clonally by week 6 at 0.1 to 3.0 mg/kg.

The germline gives CDR1 LNHDA, CDR2 SQIVND (reference sequence). Deletions cut 2 bases from V and 9 bases from J, with 8 bases between. The CDR3 contains 11 residues. With respect to this clone: Its target is not known.

Here the sequenced sample was CD4+ or CD8+ T cells sorted from blood, taken in a trial of the OX40 agonist ivuxolimab. V and J are TRBV19 and TRBJ2-7; D gene uncertain. This TCR came from an adult with an advanced solid tumor such as melanoma, head and neck, liver or kidney cancer. The CDR3 DNA reads TGTGCCAGTAGTATACTCGGACGGCAGTACTTC. Encoded protein: CASSILGRQYF.